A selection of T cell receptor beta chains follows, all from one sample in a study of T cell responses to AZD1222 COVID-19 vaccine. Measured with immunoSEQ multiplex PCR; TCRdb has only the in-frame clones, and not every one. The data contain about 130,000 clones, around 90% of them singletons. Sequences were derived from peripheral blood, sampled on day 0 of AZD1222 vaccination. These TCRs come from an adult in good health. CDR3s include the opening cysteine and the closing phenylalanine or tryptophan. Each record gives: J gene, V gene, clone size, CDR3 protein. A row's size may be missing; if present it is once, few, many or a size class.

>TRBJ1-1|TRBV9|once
CASSPPGGGPSTEAFF
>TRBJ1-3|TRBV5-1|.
CASSPTGSSGNTIYF
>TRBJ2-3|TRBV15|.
CATSRDRGADTQYF
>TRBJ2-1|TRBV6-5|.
CASRGPGLAASEQFF
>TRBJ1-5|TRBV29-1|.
CSVMDGSMPQHF
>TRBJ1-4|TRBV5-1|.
CASSPGTGGLRPVF
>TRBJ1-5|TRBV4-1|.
CASSQGDRGSGNQPQHF
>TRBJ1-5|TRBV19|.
CASSKERGSGYSNQPQHF
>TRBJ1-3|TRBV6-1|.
CASSAATMVVSGNTIYF
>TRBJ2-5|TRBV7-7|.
CASSSDRAATQYF